This T cell receptor beta chain was captured by sequencing in a study of cytomegalovirus exposure and HLA in healthy donors. The overall study: The use of the same platform for the approximately 130 validation repertoires and the 600 to 800 first-cohort repertoires was reported by a later analysis.

A word on this clone: Its antigen is not identified.

Study results and limitations: Among TCR beta chains, those listed as cytomegalovirus-associated numbered over 150.

The method was immunoSEQ multiplex PCR; TCRdb's version includes in-frame clones alone and lacks a portion of them. The sample carries some 79,000 clones, around 94% recorded once. V lost 0 bases, J lost 4 bases, and 20 bases lay in between. The CDR3 loop spans 18 amino acids. CDR1 LGHNA and CDR2 YNFKEQ come from the germline V gene. Separate from the approximately 650-subject first cohort, the roughly 120-subject validation cohort was the one that the donors belonged to. Sample: PBMCs. This TCR came from a woman between 18 and 30 years old in good health and CMV-seropositive. The chain recombines TRBV4-2 with TRBJ2-3; tentative D call: TRBD2 (7 bases). The DNA of the CDR3 is TGTGCCAGCAGCCAAGATATGCTTAGAGGGGGGGCGGCAGATACGCAGTATTTT. Its protein product is CASSQDMLRGGAADTQYF.